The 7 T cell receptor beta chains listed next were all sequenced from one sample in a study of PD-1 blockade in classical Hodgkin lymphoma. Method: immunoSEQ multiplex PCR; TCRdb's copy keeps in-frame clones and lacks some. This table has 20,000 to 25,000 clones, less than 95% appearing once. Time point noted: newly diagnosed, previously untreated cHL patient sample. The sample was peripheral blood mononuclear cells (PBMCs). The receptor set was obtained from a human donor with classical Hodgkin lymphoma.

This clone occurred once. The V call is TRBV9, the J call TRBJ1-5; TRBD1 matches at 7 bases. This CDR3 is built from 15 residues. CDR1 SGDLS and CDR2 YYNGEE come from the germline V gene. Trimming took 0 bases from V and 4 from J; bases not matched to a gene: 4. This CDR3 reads CASSVGAGGNQPQHF. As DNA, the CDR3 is TGTGCCAGCAGCGTAGGGGCAGGGGGGAATCAGCCCCAGCATTTT.

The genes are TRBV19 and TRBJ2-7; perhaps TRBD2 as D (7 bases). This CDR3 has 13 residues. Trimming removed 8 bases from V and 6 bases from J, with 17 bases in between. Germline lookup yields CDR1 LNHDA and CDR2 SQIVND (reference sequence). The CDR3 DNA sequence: TGTGCCAGTCTTGGGCGGGGGCAGGTCGAGCAGTACTTC. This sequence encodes CASLGRGQVEQYF. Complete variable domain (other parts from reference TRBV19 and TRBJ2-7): DGGITQSPKYLFRKEGQNVTLSCEQNLNHDAMYWYRQDPGQGLRLIYYSQIVNDFQKGDIAEGYSVSREKKESFPLTVTSAQKNPTAFYLCASLGRGQVEQYFGPGTRLTVT.

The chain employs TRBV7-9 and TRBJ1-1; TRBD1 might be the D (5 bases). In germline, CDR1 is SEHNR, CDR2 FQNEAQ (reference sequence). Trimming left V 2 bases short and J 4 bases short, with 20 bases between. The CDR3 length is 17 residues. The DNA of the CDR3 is TGTGCCAGCAGCTTATACCGGCCACCCAGGGCCCCCACTGAAGCTTTCTTT. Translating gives CASSLYRPPRAPTEAFF.

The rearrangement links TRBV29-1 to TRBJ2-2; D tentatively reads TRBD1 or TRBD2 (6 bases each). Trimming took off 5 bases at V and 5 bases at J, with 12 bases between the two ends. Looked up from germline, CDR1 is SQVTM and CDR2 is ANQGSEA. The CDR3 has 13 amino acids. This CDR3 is CSVNKGGTGELFF. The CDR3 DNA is TGCAGCGTTAATAAAGGGGGGACCGGGGAGCTGTTTTTT.

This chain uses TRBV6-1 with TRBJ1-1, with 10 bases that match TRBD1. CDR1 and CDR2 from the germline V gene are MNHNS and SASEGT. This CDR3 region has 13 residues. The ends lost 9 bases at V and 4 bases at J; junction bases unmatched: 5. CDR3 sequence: CASSRQGATEAFF. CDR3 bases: TGTGCCAGTTCGAGACAGGGGGCCACTGAAGCTTTCTTT.

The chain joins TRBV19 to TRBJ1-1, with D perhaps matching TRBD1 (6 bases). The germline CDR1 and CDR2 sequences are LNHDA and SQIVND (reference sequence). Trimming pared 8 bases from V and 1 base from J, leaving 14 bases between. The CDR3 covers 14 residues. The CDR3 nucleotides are TGTGCCAGTCTCCCAACAGGGAGGAACACTGAAGCTTTCTTT. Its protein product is CASLPTGRNTEAFF. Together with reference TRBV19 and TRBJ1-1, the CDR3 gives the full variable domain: DGGITQSPKYLFRKEGQNVTLSCEQNLNHDAMYWYRQDPGQGLRLIYYSQIVNDFQKGDIAEGYSVSREKKESFPLTVTSAQKNPTAFYLCASLPTGRNTEAFFGQGTRLTVV.

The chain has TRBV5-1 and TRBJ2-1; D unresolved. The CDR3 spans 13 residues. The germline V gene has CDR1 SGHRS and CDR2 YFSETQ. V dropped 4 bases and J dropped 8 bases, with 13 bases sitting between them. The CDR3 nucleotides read TGCGCCAGCAGCACCACAACTTTCGATGAGCAGTTCTTC. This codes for CASSTTTFDEQFF.